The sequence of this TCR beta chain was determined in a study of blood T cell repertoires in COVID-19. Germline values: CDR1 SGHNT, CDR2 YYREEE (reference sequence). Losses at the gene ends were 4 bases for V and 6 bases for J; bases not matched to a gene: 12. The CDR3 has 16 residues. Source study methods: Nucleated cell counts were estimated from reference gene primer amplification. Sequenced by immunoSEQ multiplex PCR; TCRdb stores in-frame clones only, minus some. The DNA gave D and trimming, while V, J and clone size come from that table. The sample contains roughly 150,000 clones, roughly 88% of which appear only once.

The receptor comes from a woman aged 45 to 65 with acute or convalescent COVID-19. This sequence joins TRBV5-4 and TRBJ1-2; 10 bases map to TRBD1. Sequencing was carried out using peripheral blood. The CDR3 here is CASSRPGGDRGDGYTF. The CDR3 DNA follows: TGTGCCAGCAGCCGCCCGGGGGGGGACAGGGGAGATGGCTACACCTTC.